The 25 T cell receptor beta chains below all came from one sample that was sequenced in a study of blood T cell repertoires in COVID-19. TCRdb keeps only in-frame clones here, not all; method: immunoSEQ multiplex PCR. The sample has some 320,000 clones; 85% to 90% are singletons. Sequencing was done on a sample of peripheral blood. The source of these receptors is a woman under 40 with COVID-19, enrolled during active disease.

This clone was seen more than once but under ten times. The same CDR3 can be traced to other DNA sequences in this sample. The rearrangement links TRBV12-1 to TRBJ1-3; TRBD1 reflects the table's D call only, with no check against the DNA. TRBV12-1 constitutes a pseudogene. The CDR3 sequence is 15 residues long. This CDR3 is CASSSRQSSGNTIYF. The CDR3 bases are TGTGCCAGCAGTTCACGACAGAGCTCTGGAAACACCATATATTTT.

The chain links TRBV5-4 to TRBJ2-3; TRBD2 might be the D (6 bases). CDR3 length equals 13 residues. The ends were cut back, 4 bases at V and 6 bases at J, with 12 bases in the middle. The germline V gene has CDR1 SGHNT and CDR2 YYREEE (reference sequence). The CDR3 reads CASSGGVEDTQYF. In DNA, the CDR3 is TGTGCCAGCAGCGGCGGGGTAGAGGATACGCAGTATTTT.

The chain employs TRBV13 and TRBJ2-1; D is perhaps TRBD1 (6 bases). This CDR3 is built from 16 residues. The germline gives CDR1 PRHDT, CDR2 FYEKMQ (reference sequence). Trimming pared 3 bases from V and 7 bases from J, leaving 19 bases between. The CDR3 sequence is CASSFGSRGGLNEQFF. The CDR3 nucleotides are TGTGCCAGCAGCTTCGGTAGTCGTGGGGGCCTGAATGAGCAGTTCTTC.

The genes are TRBV18 and TRBJ1-2; D remains ambiguous. Trimming removed 3 bases from V and 4 bases from J, with 12 bases in between. This CDR3 spans 14 amino acids. Germline V gene sequence: CDR1 KGHSH, CDR2 LQKENI. The CDR3 is CASSPPFSGYGYTF. In DNA, the CDR3 is TGTGCCAGCTCACCGCCGTTTTCGGGCTATGGCTACACCTTC.

Written as DNA, the CDR3 is TGTGCCAGTAGTCCCCGAGTGAGCGGGGGGGCCCCGGAGACCCAGTACTTC. Protein product: CASSPRVSGGAPETQYF. This chain links TRBV19 with TRBJ2-5, with 10 bases aligning to TRBD2. There are 17 residues in the CDR3. Germline-derived CDR1 and CDR2 are LNHDA and SQIVND (reference sequence). V lost 5 bases, J lost 5 bases, and 14 bases stayed unmatched.

J is TRBJ2-1 and V is TRBV27; tentatively, D is TRBD1 (6 bases). The V and J ends lost 5 bases and 3 bases respectively, with 17 bases between them. CDR3 size: 16 residues. The germline CDR1 and CDR2 sequences are MNHEY and SMNVEV (reference sequence). Here the CDR3 reads CASSGIRGSRYNEQFF. Written as DNA, the CDR3 is TGTGCCAGCAGTGGTATAAGGGGGTCCCGCTACAATGAGCAGTTCTTC.

The chain employs TRBV6-5 and TRBJ2-4, with 9 bases that match TRBD1. Germline-derived CDR1 and CDR2 are MNHEY and SVGAGI. The junction had 4 bases not matched to a gene; V was cut back by 6 bases and J by 1 base. The CDR3 has 15 amino acids. CDR3 region: CASRQGAVAKNIQYF. The CDR3 nucleotides read TGTGCCAGCAGACAGGGGGCCGTCGCCAAAAACATTCAGTACTTC.

The chain employs TRBV5-6 and TRBJ1-2; D may be TRBD1 (6 bases). V lost 0 bases, J lost 5 bases, and 14 bases lay in between. This CDR3 comprises 15 residues. Germline-derived CDR1 and CDR2 are SGHDT and YYEEEE. The CDR3 reads CASSLGQGLTYGYTF. The CDR3 DNA reads as TGTGCCAGCAGCTTGGGCCAGGGGCTGACTTATGGCTACACCTTC.

The chain combines TRBV7-8 with TRBJ1-1; tentatively, D is TRBD1 (5 bases). The germline V gene has CDR1 SGHVS and CDR2 FQNEAQ. The V gene lost 3 bases and the J gene lost 10 bases, with 18 bases spanning the gap. The CDR3 sequence is 14 residues long. CDR3 in DNA: TGTGCCAGCAGCTTGATCCTTTCTCCGGGGGGAGCTTTCTTT. Amino acid sequence: CASSLILSPGGAFF.

This clone was picked up a small number of times. The chain recombines TRBV7-9 with TRBJ1-2; D remains unclear. In germline, CDR1 is SEHNR, CDR2 FQNEAQ (reference sequence). CDR3 length: 15 residues. Trimming took off 4 bases at V and 4 bases at J, with 16 bases between the two ends. For the CDR3, the DNA is TGTGCCAGCAGCTACTCATCGACCGCGGGCTATGGCTACACCTTC. Amino acid sequence: CASSYSSTAGYGYTF.

V usage is TRBV19 and J usage is TRBJ1-1, with 7 bases identical to TRBD1. Germline V gene sequence: CDR1 LNHDA, CDR2 SQIVND (reference sequence). V lost 5 bases to trimming and J lost 2 bases; unmatched junction nucleotides: 5. This CDR3 region has 14 residues. The CDR3, as DNA: TGTGCCAGTAGTTGGACAGGCCAAAACACTGAAGCTTTCTTT. It codes for CASSWTGQNTEAFF.

For the CDR3, the DNA is TGTGCCAGCTCACCTACAGGGGGCGCTCGGTATGGCTACACCTTC. Residues: CASSPTGGARYGYTF. The gene calls are TRBV18 and TRBJ1-2; 9 bases are a match to TRBD1. The CDR3 has 15 amino acids. Germline V gene sequence: CDR1 KGHSH, CDR2 LQKENI. V lost 3 bases, J lost 5 bases, and 7 bases stayed unmatched.

The J gene is TRBJ1-1, the V gene TRBV10-2, with D perhaps matching TRBD1 (6 bases). Trimming took 2 bases from V and 5 from J, leaving 6 bases between them. The germline CDR1 and CDR2 sequences are WSHSY and SAAADI. The CDR3 spans 12 residues. The CDR3 coding sequence is TGCGCCAGCAGTGAGAGGGGGACTGAAGCTTTCTTT. It is translated as CASSERGTEAFF.

The V call is TRBV28, the J call TRBJ1-1; 10 bases agree with TRBD1. The germline V gene has CDR1 MDHEN and CDR2 SYDVKM. The V gene end was trimmed by 2 bases and the J gene end by 4 bases; junction bases not matched to a gene: 4. The CDR3 covers 15 residues. The CDR3 protein is CASSLMGQGTTEAFF. The CDR3 region has the DNA TGTGCCAGCAGTTTAATGGGACAGGGGACCACTGAAGCTTTCTTT.

The chain recombines TRBV5-4 with TRBJ2-3; possibly TRBD2 for D (6 bases). CDR1 is SGHNT, CDR2 YYREEE, per germline (reference sequence). The length of the CDR3 is 16 residues. Between the trimmed V and J ends, which lost 1 base and 0 bases, there was a span of 12 bases. DNA for the CDR3: TGTGCCAGCAGCTTGTGGGGACTGTCTAGCACAGATACGCAGTATTTT. As protein: CASSLWGLSSTDTQYF.

V usage is TRBV7-2 and J usage is TRBJ1-2, with a weak D call TRBD1 (6 bases). The CDR3 runs to 14 residues. CDR1 is SGHTA, CDR2 FQGNSA, per germline. V was cut by 2 bases and J by 4 bases, with 11 bases left in between. CDR3 loop: CASSLSRDTYGYTF. The CDR3 nucleotides read TGTGCCAGCAGCTTAAGCCGGGACACCTATGGCTACACCTTC.

This sequence joins TRBV27 and TRBJ2-7; the D gene is possibly TRBD2 (6 bases). This CDR3 has 15 amino acids. Trimming pared 0 bases from V and 6 bases from J, leaving 15 bases between. CDR1 MNHEY and CDR2 SMNVEV come from the germline V gene (reference sequence). CDR3 protein: CASSLSMEGRLEQYF. The CDR3 region has the DNA TGTGCCAGCAGTTTATCAATGGAGGGACGACTCGAGCAGTACTTC.

V is TRBV7-6 and J is TRBJ2-2; TRBD1 aligns across 8 bases. The CDR3 covers 16 residues. Germline CDR1 is SGHVS and CDR2 is FNYEAQ. The J segment lost 2 bases and the V segment lost 5 bases, leaving 7 bases of the junction unmatched. The chain's CDR3 is CASSLRTGINTGELFF. CDR3 sequence (DNA): TGTGCCAGCAGCCTGAGGACAGGGATAAACACCGGGGAGCTGTTTTTT.

The genes are TRBV7-9 and TRBJ1-2; D remains ambiguous. The V gene lost 3 bases and the J gene lost 0 bases, with 11 bases spanning the gap. The germline CDR1 and CDR2 sequences are SEHNR and FQNEAQ (reference sequence). The CDR3 contains 15 residues. The CDR3 is CASSFADLANYGYTF. CDR3 nucleotide sequence: TGTGCCAGCAGCTTTGCGGACTTAGCTAACTATGGCTACACCTTC.

This chain links TRBV6-1 with TRBJ1-2; D is possibly TRBD1 (5 bases). With 2 bases removed from V and 8 bases from J, the gap between germline ends came to 24 bases. Germline V gene data show CDR1 as MNHNS and CDR2 as SASEGT. The CDR3 length is 17 residues. CDR3 sequence reads: CASSEWVQGGLIGGYTF. DNA for the CDR3: TGTGCCAGCAGTGAATGGGTTCAGGGAGGCCTTATTGGCGGCTACACCTTC.

Here the CDR3 reads CASSQGPLSATNEKLFF. In nucleotides, the CDR3 is TGCGCCAGCAGCCAAGGTCCCCTCTCTGCAACTAATGAAAAACTGTTTTTT. The chain uses TRBV4-1 and TRBJ1-4; D is unresolved. Germline-derived CDR1 and CDR2 are MGHRA and YSYEKL. This CDR3 contains 17 residues. V shed 1 base and J shed 0 bases, with 12 bases lying between them.

CDR3 DNA: TGTGCCACTGCGTCCCCTTATAGCAATCAGCCCCAGCATTTT. It is translated as CATASPYSNQPQHF. The chain has TRBV7-9 and TRBJ1-5, with D unclear. The V end lost 10 bases, the J end lost 0 bases, and 13 bases lay between the germline ends. The germline V gene encodes CDR1 SEHNR and CDR2 FQNEAQ (reference sequence). The CDR3 contains 14 residues.

This chain links TRBV6-6 with TRBJ2-2; 9 bases line up with TRBD1. V lost 6 bases and J lost 8; bases outside the gene matches: 4. Per germline, CDR1 MNHNY and CDR2 SVGAGI (reference sequence). This CDR3 is 13 amino acids long. For the CDR3, the DNA is TGTGCCAGCAGGCCGGGACAGGGAGGGGAGCTGTTTTTT. Its translation: CASRPGQGGELFF.

This chain joins TRBV5-1 and TRBJ1-3; D unresolved. The CDR3 covers 13 residues. V dropped 0 bases and J dropped 4 bases, with 5 bases sitting between them. CDR1 and CDR2 (germline): SGHRS, YFSETQ. The CDR3 DNA is TGCGCCAGCAGCTTGGACGGGGGAAACACCATATATTTT. Translation gives CASSLDGGNTIYF.

The chain recombines TRBV3-1 (or the pseudogene TRBV3-2) with TRBJ2-7; 9 nucleotides line up with TRBD1. Germline V gives CDR1 LGHDT, CDR2 YNNKEL (reference sequence). The CDR3 is made up of 16 amino acids. Unmatched junction bases numbered 9, after V lost 4 bases and J lost 2 bases. The CDR3 is CASSRTRTGAPYEQYF. The DNA for the CDR3 is TGTGCCAGCAGCCGGACTCGGACAGGGGCCCCCTACGAGCAGTACTTC.